The source of this T cell receptor (beta chain) is a study of T cell responses to AZD1222 COVID-19 vaccine. This clone was observed a single time. Profiling relied on immunoSEQ multiplex PCR, and the TCRdb table lists in-frame clones only, not all of them. The data hold 110,000 to 150,000 clones, with 91% observed a single time. V lost 1 base to trimming and J lost 2 bases, with 14 bases between them. CDR1 is LGHDT and CDR2 is YNNKEL in the germline V gene (reference sequence). The CDR3 length is 16 residues. The material sequenced was peripheral blood, taken on day 0 of AZD1222 vaccination. This sequence joins TRBV3-1 (or the pseudogene TRBV3-2) and TRBJ1-2, with D maybe TRBD1 (5 bases). The clonotype comes from an adult in good health. The CDR3 coding sequence is TGTGCCAGCAGCCAAGGTTTGGGACGGCTGAACTATGGCTACACCTTC. Protein: CASSQGLGRLNYGYTF.